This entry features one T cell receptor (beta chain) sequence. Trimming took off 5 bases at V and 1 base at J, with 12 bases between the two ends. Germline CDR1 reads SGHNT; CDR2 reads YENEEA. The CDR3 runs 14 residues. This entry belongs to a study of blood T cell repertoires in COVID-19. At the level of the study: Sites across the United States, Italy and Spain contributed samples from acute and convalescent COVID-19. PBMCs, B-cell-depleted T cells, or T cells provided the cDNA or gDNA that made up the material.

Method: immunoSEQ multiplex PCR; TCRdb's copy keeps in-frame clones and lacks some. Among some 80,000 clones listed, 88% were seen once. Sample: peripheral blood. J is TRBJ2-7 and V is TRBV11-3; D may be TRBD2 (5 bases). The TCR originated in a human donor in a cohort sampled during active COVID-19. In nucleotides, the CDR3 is TGTGCCAGCAGCCCTGGAGGCGGATCCTACGAGCAGTACTTC. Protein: CASSPGGGSYEQYF.